This TCR beta chain was profiled in a study of cytomegalovirus exposure and HLA in healthy donors. Study-wide context: Previous work identified roughly 120 million unique TCR beta sequences from roughly 180 million T cells. Study-level results: DRB1 had the most TCR associations and HLA-C the fewest, a later analysis found, with rates varying by HLA locus. Cytomegalovirus-associated TCR beta chains were listed, numbering roughly 150. HLA alleles were associated with fewer than 20,000 TCR beta sequences in a later analysis at 0.05 false discovery rate.

CDR3 length: 15 amino acids. Germline trimming cut 1 base from V and 2 bases from J; bases unmatched to any gene: 4. Germline V lookup: CDR1 MNHEY, CDR2 SMNVEV (reference sequence). Concerning this clone itself: Its antigen is undetermined.

The PCR ran on 60 Vbeta and 13 Jbeta primers. Sequencing used immunoSEQ multiplex PCR; TCRdb keeps in-frame clones, though not all of them. There are roughly 120,000 clones in the sample, with over 2% held by the top ten. The TCR was taken from a man aged 35-49 years in good health and CMV-seronegative. What was sequenced was PBMCs. The V call is TRBV27, the J call TRBJ2-7, with 8 bases matching TRBD2. This chain's CDR3 is CASSLFSGNPYEQYF. The CDR3 bases are TGTGCCAGCAGTTTATTTAGCGGGAATCCCTACGAGCAGTACTTC.